Listed here are 11 T cell receptor beta chains from one sample, sequenced in a study of identifying expanded T cells in peripheral blood. Sequencing used immunoSEQ multiplex PCR; TCRdb keeps in-frame clones, though not all of them. The sample holds around 82,000 clones, 84% seen once. Sequencing was performed on blood. These receptors came from a person between 18 and 69 years old in good health.

The chain uses TRBV5-4 and TRBJ2-7, with D hard to call. Germline lookup yields CDR1 SGHNT and CDR2 YYREEE (reference sequence). The V end lost 4 bases, the J end lost 0 bases, and 11 bases lay between the germline ends. The CDR3 extends over 14 amino acids. CDR3 in amino acids: CASSPTPTSYEQYF. In nucleotides, the CDR3 is TGTGCCAGCAGCCCCACACCGACCTCCTACGAGCAGTACTTC.

The rearrangement links TRBV5-1 to TRBJ2-1; 9 bases align to TRBD1. Per the germline V gene, CDR1 is SGHRS and CDR2 is YFSETQ. Losses at the gene ends were 4 bases for V and 0 bases for J; bases not matched to a gene: 5. The CDR3 has 16 residues. The CDR3 DNA sequence: TGCGCCAGCAGCCCGGACAGGGGAAGCTCCTACAATGAGCAGTTCTTC. This gives the protein CASSPDRGSSYNEQFF.

This chain links TRBV4-2 with TRBJ2-7, with D unclear. The CDR3 consists of 14 residues. V was pared by 1 base and J by 6 bases, with 13 bases between. Germline CDR1 reads LGHNA; CDR2 reads YNFKEQ. The CDR3 protein is CASSQGSRIGEQYF. The DNA for the CDR3 is TGTGCCAGCAGCCAAGGCTCCCGGATCGGCGAGCAGTACTTC.

The rearrangement joins TRBV5-1 to TRBJ1-4; D is perhaps TRBD1 (5 bases). The CDR3 length is 15 residues. Trimming took 4 bases from V and 7 from J, leaving 17 bases between them. The germline gives CDR1 SGHRS, CDR2 YFSETQ. The CDR3 is CASSRGGNGGEKLFF. As DNA, the CDR3 is TGCGCCAGCAGCCGGGGCGGGAACGGAGGTGAAAAACTGTTTTTT. The entire variable domain, with the rest obtained from reference TRBV5-1 and TRBJ1-4, is as follows: KAGVTQTPRYLIKTRGQQVTLSCSPISGHRSVSWYQQTPGQGLQFLFEYFSETQRNKGNFPGRFSGRQFSNSRSEMNVSTLELGDSALYLCASSRGGNGGEKLFFGSGTQLSVL.

The chain has TRBV5-1 and TRBJ1-5, with unresolved D. The CDR3 spans 16 residues. Germline lookup yields CDR1 SGHRS and CDR2 YFSETQ. Trimming took 0 bases from V and 0 from J, leaving 10 bases between them. The CDR3 DNA follows: TGCGCCAGCAGCTTGGAGCCCGCAGATAGCAATCAGCCCCAGCATTTT. This sequence encodes CASSLEPADSNQPQHF.

Notes on this clone: A read error may produce the germline difference seen at one junction end. The rearrangement links TRBV7-7 to TRBJ2-2, with a tentative D call TRBD2 (6 bases). There are 16 residues in the CDR3. Per the germline V gene, CDR1 is SSHAT and CDR2 is FNYEAQ (reference sequence). The CDR3 region is CASSLVAGTNTGELFF. The CDR3, as DNA: TGTGCTAGCAGCTTAGTGGCGGGGACGAACACCGGGGAGCTGTTTTTT.

The chain carries TRBV4-2 and TRBJ2-3; 9 bases agree with TRBD2. V lost 1 base, J lost 6 bases, and 5 bases stayed unmatched. Germline CDR1 and CDR2: LGHNA and YNFKEQ. The CDR3 totals 15 residues. This CDR3 reads CASSQVAGGADTQYF. As DNA, the CDR3 is TGTGCCAGCAGCCAAGTTGCGGGAGGGGCTGATACGCAGTATTTT.

This clone turned up a few times. V gene TRBV11-3 combines with J gene TRBJ2-3, with a tentative D call TRBD2 (6 bases). Germline V gene lookup returns CDR1 SGHNT and CDR2 YENEEA. V lost 5 bases and J 6 bases, leaving 18 bases between the germline ends. The CDR3 length is 15 residues. The CDR3 here is CASSPRGSQTDTQYF. CDR3 in DNA: TGTGCCAGCAGCCCCCGGGGGAGCCAGACGGATACGCAGTATTTT.

The chain couples TRBV28 to TRBJ2-4; 8 positions agree with TRBD2. Trimming removed 4 bases from V and 6 bases from J; junction bases left unmatched: 5. The germline V gene has CDR1 MDHEN and CDR2 SYDVKM. The CDR3 is made up of 14 amino acids. The CDR3 loop reads CASSSGRGLNIQYF. DNA for the CDR3: TGTGCCAGCAGTTCCGGGAGGGGATTAAACATTCAGTACTTC.

This chain uses TRBV7-9 with TRBJ1-1; D ambiguous. The germline V gene encodes CDR1 SEHNR and CDR2 FQNEAQ (reference sequence). Trimming took 1 base from V and 6 from J, leaving 12 bases between them. This CDR3 spans 14 amino acids. The CDR3 protein is CASSLEPPAPEAFF. CDR3 nucleotides: TGTGCCAGCAGCTTAGAACCCCCGGCGCCTGAAGCTTTCTTT.

The chain employs TRBV9 and TRBJ2-5; D remains ambiguous. Germline CDR1 is SGDLS and CDR2 is YYNGEE. The CDR3 extends over 13 amino acids. V was pared by 0 bases and J by 5 bases, with 8 bases between. The DNA for the CDR3 is TGTGCCAGCAGCGTAGCTGGGCAGGAGACCCAGTACTTC. It codes for CASSVAGQETQYF.